These T cell receptor beta chains were read from a single sample in a study of T cell responses to AZD1222 COVID-19 vaccine. The protocol was immunoSEQ multiplex PCR, while the TCRdb copy is restricted to in-frame clones and leaves out a portion. The repertoire consists of approximately 100,000 clones, with about nine tenths occurring once and the leading ten covering under 1.5%. The starting material was peripheral blood, obtained on day 0 of AZD1222 vaccination. The receptors shown here come from an adult in good health. CDR3s include the opening cysteine and the closing phenylalanine or tryptophan. A D gene is named only where the DNA matches it firmly. Where a row states a size, it is once, few, many or the class of an expanded clone; other rows omit it.

V	J	D	size	CDR3	DNA
TRBV24-1	TRBJ1-2	TRBD1	NA	CATGQGGSYGYTF	TGTGCCACCGGACAGGGGGGAAGTTATGGCTACACCTTC
TRBV5-1	TRBJ2-7	NA	NA	CASSLASLSEQYF	TGCGCCAGCAGCTTGGCTTCGTTAAGCGAGCAGTACTTC
TRBV5-1	TRBJ2-7	NA	NA	CASSPLDSSYEQYF	TGCGCCAGCAGCCCACTCGACAGCTCCTACGAGCAGTACTTC
TRBV27	TRBJ1-2	NA	few	CASSPGGSGYTF	TGTGCCAGCAGTCCCGGGGGGTCTGGCTACACCTTC
TRBV9	TRBJ2-7	NA	once	CASSVSISSYEQYF	TGTGCCAGCAGCGTGAGTATTAGCTCCTACGAGCAGTACTTC
TRBV10-3	TRBJ2-7	NA	NA	CAISEGAYEQYF	TGTGCCATCAGTGAGGGGGCCTACGAGCAGTACTTC
TRBV2	TRBJ1-2	NA	NA	CASSELRYGYTF	TGTGCCAGCAGTGAATTGCGCTATGGCTACACCTTC
TRBV6-6	TRBJ1-6	TRBD1	NA	CASRSSWDSVGSPLHF	TGTGCCAGCAGATCCTCGTGGGACAGTGTGGGTTCACCCCTCCACTTT
TRBV15	TRBJ1-5	NA	NA	CATSRDLVADNQPQHF	TGTGCCACCAGCAGAGATCTGGTGGCAGACAATCAGCCCCAGCATTTT
TRBV5-6	TRBJ1-2	NA	NA	CASSRTVSRANYGYTF	TGTGCCAGCAGCCGGACGGTTTCTAGAGCTAACTATGGCTACACCTTC
TRBV12-5	TRBJ2-5	TRBD1	NA	CASGAGTGGETQYF	TGTGCTAGTGGCGCCGGGACAGGGGGCGAGACCCAGTACTTC
TRBV19	TRBJ2-1	NA	NA	CASSIDHDRWEDEQFF	TGTGCCAGTAGTATAGATCACGACAGATGGGAAGATGAGCAGTTCTTC
TRBV13	TRBJ2-1	TRBD2	NA	CASSLTPAGAYNEQFF	TGTGCCAGCAGCTTAACTCCAGCGGGGGCCTACAATGAGCAGTTCTTC
TRBV10-3	TRBJ1-3	TRBD1	NA	CAISDGTVQNSGNTIYF	TGTGCCATCAGTGATGGGACAGTGCAAAACTCTGGAAACACCATATATTTT
TRBV6-1	TRBJ1-6	NA	NA	CASTAGLSYNSPLHF	TGTGCCAGCACAGCGGGGCTCTCCTATAATTCACCCCTCCACTTT
TRBV5-1	TRBJ1-1	NA	NA	CASSLKYRDTEAFF	TGCGCCAGCAGCTTGAAGTACCGGGACACTGAAGCTTTCTTT
TRBV7-2	TRBJ2-5	TRBD1	NA	CASSLRRTGIMETQYF	TGTGCCAGCAGCCTGCGGAGGACAGGGATTATGGAGACCCAGTACTTC
TRBV7-2	TRBJ2-1	NA	NA	CASSLGGLLNEQFF	TGTGCCAGCAGCTTAGGGGGTCTCTTGAATGAGCAGTTCTTC
TRBV6-1	TRBJ1-4	NA	once	CASSEDWAENEKLFF	TGTGCCAGCAGTGAGGATTGGGCCGAAAATGAAAAACTGTTTTTT
TRBV7-9	TRBJ1-2	NA	NA	CASSQQGVDYGYTF	TGTGCCAGCAGTCAACAGGGCGTCGACTATGGCTACACCTTC
TRBV5-1	TRBJ2-7	NA	NA	CASSSLRAVGYEQYF	TGCGCCAGCAGCTCCCTCCGCGCTGTGGGCTACGAGCAGTACTTC
TRBV13	TRBJ2-7	NA	NA	CASSLQGNEQYF	TGTGCCAGCAGCTTACAGGGAAACGAGCAGTACTTC
TRBV15	TRBJ1-2	NA	NA	CATSRPLGVEAGSYGYTF	TGTGCCACCAGCAGACCTTTAGGGGTCGAGGCCGGGAGCTATGGCTACACCTTC
TRBV28	TRBJ2-5	TRBD1	NA	CASSTGTGITQETQYF	TGTGCCAGCAGTACGGGGACAGGAATAACTCAAGAGACCCAGTACTTC
TRBV21-1	TRBJ1-3	NA	NA	CASSTAWTSGNTIYF	TGTGCCAGCAGCACCGCCTGGACCTCTGGAAACACCATATATTTT
TRBV13	TRBJ2-3	NA	NA	CASTGHRPSDTQYF	TGTGCCAGCACCGGACACAGGCCGAGCGATACGCAGTATTTT
TRBV19	TRBJ1-1	NA	NA	CASSHPTNTEAFF	TGTGCCAGTAGCCATCCCACGAACACTGAAGCTTTCTTT
TRBV27	TRBJ2-6	TRBD2	few	CASTSAGVSGANVLTF	TGTGCCAGCACCTCCGCGGGGGTCTCTGGGGCCAACGTCCTGACTTTC
TRBV7-9	TRBJ1-1	TRBD1	NA	CASSQQGALTEAFF	TGTGCCAGCAGCCAACAGGGGGCCCTCACTGAAGCTTTCTTT
TRBV7-8	TRBJ1-4	NA	NA	CASSLGVRNEKLFF	TGTGCCAGCAGCTTAGGGGTGAGGAATGAAAAACTGTTTTTT
TRBV7-8	TRBJ1-2	NA	NA	CASSLAWDSRSGYTF	TGTGCCAGCAGCTTAGCGTGGGATTCGAGGAGCGGCTACACCTTC
TRBV5-1	TRBJ2-2	NA	NA	CASTLSGDGELFF	TGCGCCAGTACATTATCAGGTGACGGGGAGCTGTTTTTT
TRBV7-3	TRBJ2-5	TRBD1	NA	CASSMGQGMGAQYF	TGTGCCAGCAGCATGGGACAGGGAATGGGTGCCCAGTACTTC
TRBV7-2	TRBJ2-7	NA	NA	CASSYDSYEQYF	TGTGCCAGCAGCTACGACAGCTACGAGCAGTACTTC
TRBV6-5	TRBJ2-5	NA	NA	CASSYSGVQETQYF	TGTGCCAGCAGTTACTCGGGGGTCCAAGAGACCCAGTACTTC
TRBV6-1	TRBJ1-5	NA	NA	CASSEAGHQPQHF	TGTGCCAGCAGTGAAGCTGGGCACCAGCCCCAGCATTTT
TRBV4-1	TRBJ1-6	TRBD1	NA	CASSQDQGTGQNSPLHF	TGCGCCAGCAGCCAAGACCAAGGGACAGGGCAGAATTCACCCCTCCACTTT
TRBV5-6	TRBJ2-3	NA	NA	CASSFVKPPTDTQYF	TGTGCCAGCAGCTTCGTGAAGCCACCCACAGATACGCAGTATTTT
TRBV28	TRBJ1-5	NA	NA	CASSFWGAGQPQHF	TGTGCCAGCAGTTTTTGGGGGGCGGGTCAGCCCCAGCATTTT
TRBV9	TRBJ2-5	TRBD1	NA	CASSPRMTGTETQYF	TGTGCCAGCAGCCCGCGAATGACAGGGACGGAGACCCAGTACTTC
TRBV6-1	TRBJ1-5	TRBD1	NA	CASSELGQGLQPQHF	TGTGCCAGCAGTGAACTGGGACAGGGCTTGCAGCCCCAGCATTTT
TRBV5-8	TRBJ2-5	NA	NA	CASSLSRELTYF	TGTGCCAGCAGCTTATCCAGGGAACTAACGTACTTC
TRBV5-6	TRBJ1-2	NA	NA	CASSFIIRDGNYGYTF	TGTGCCAGCAGCTTTATCATCCGGGACGGCAACTATGGCTACACCTTC